A single sample gave rise to the 17 T cell receptor beta chains below, sequenced in a study of blood T cell repertoires in COVID-19. Generated by immunoSEQ multiplex PCR, the TCRdb table keeps only in-frame clones and is missing some. This table has around 80,000 clones, about 68% appearing once. Specimen: peripheral blood. The origin of the receptors is a man aged 50 or older with active or convalescent COVID-19.

This chain connects TRBV24-1 to TRBJ1-1; 7 nucleotides match TRBD1. CDR3 length equals 13 residues. CDR1 and CDR2 from the germline V gene are KGHDR and SFDVKD. Unmatched junction bases numbered 3, after V lost 8 bases and J lost 1 base. CDR3 in DNA: TGTGCCACCACCCAGGGGGGGAACACTGAAGCTTTCTTT. It is translated as CATTQGGNTEAFF.

The chain recombines TRBV5-5 with TRBJ2-4; D possibly corresponds to TRBD2 (6 bases). The CDR3 length is 15 residues. V was shortened by 3 bases and J by 3 bases, with 13 bases between the two germline ends. CDR1 is SGHKS, CDR2 YYEKEE, per germline (reference sequence). CDR3 bases: TGTGCCAGCAGCTGGGACTGGGGGGACAAAAACATTCAGTACTTC. Residues: CASSWDWGDKNIQYF.

The chain carries TRBV18 and TRBJ2-3; TRBD1 matches 7 bases. The V gene's germline CDR1 is KGHSH and CDR2 LQKENI. The CDR3 loop spans 15 amino acids. Trimming took 2 bases from V and 4 from J; bases not matched to a gene: 6. CDR3 amino acids: CASSPGTAIADTQYF. As DNA, the CDR3 is TGTGCCAGCTCACCAGGGACAGCGATAGCAGATACGCAGTATTTT.

This chain's CDR3 is CASSRGQGRPGELFF. The CDR3 nucleotides are TGTGCCAGCAGCCGTGGACAGGGTCGGCCCGGGGAGCTGTTTTTT. The chain is built from TRBV6-5 and TRBJ2-2; 8 bases map to TRBD1. From germline, CDR1 is MNHEY and CDR2 SVGAGI. The CDR3 spans 15 residues. Unmatched junction bases numbered 9, after V lost 6 bases and J lost 6 bases.

The chain carries TRBV5-6 and TRBJ2-2; 10 bases fit TRBD2. The CDR3 runs to 15 residues. Germline V CDR1 and CDR2: SGHDT, YYEEEE. V was clipped by 4 bases and J by 7 bases; unmatched bases: 7. CDR3 region: CASSVLAGAVGELFF. CDR3 nucleotides: TGTGCCAGCAGCGTTCTAGCGGGGGCGGTCGGGGAGCTGTTTTTT.

This clone turned up a few times. The chain links TRBV10-2 to TRBJ1-2, with D possibly being TRBD1 (5 bases). The V end lost 10 bases, the J end lost 8 bases, and 17 bases lay between the germline ends. There are 12 residues in the CDR3. Germline V lookup: CDR1 WSHSY, CDR2 SAAADI. CDR3 residues: CATSPQAQGYTF. DNA of the CDR3: TGCGCCACCAGCCCACAGGCGCAGGGCTACACCTTC.

This rearrangement joins TRBV7-2 to TRBJ1-1; 9 positions match TRBD1. This CDR3 has 15 amino acids. V dropped 3 bases and J dropped 5; count of bases not matched to a gene: 7. CDR1 and CDR2 (germline): SGHTA, FQGNSA. CDR3 sequence (DNA): TGTGCCAGCAGCTTCAAGACAGGGGGAGGGACTGAAGCTTTCTTT. It yields the protein CASSFKTGGGTEAFF.

This clone has a handful of counts. The chain carries TRBV6-4 and TRBJ2-1; 12 nucleotides line up with TRBD2. The CDR3 runs to 16 residues. Germline V gene lookup returns CDR1 MRHNA and CDR2 SNTAGT. J lost 4 bases, V lost 6 bases, and 7 bases had no gene match. The CDR3 loop is CASSASGGATYNEQFF. For the CDR3, the DNA is TGTGCCAGCAGCGCTAGCGGGGGGGCCACGTACAATGAGCAGTTCTTC.

This chain connects TRBV7-4 to TRBJ2-5, with D uncertain. CDR1 SGHVT and CDR2 SQSDAQ come from the germline V gene. The CDR3 covers 16 residues. V lost 1 base to trimming and J lost 2 bases, with 14 bases between them. This CDR3 is CASSLVPHSGQETQYF. The CDR3 DNA is TGTGCCAGCAGCTTAGTTCCCCACAGTGGGCAAGAGACCCAGTACTTC.

This clone has only one observation. The chain is built from TRBV7-8 and TRBJ2-1; 11 positions match TRBD2. After removal of 4 bases from V and 9 bases from J, the junction contained 14 bases not matched to a gene. CDR1 and CDR2 (germline): SGHVS, FQNEAQ. The CDR3 is made up of 17 amino acids. CDR3: CASSSLLIAGGPVEQFF. The DNA for the CDR3 is TGTGCCAGCAGCTCCCTATTAATAGCGGGGGGGCCTGTTGAGCAGTTCTTC.

CDR3 sequence reads: CASSLGGASAASSPYGYTF. CDR3 in DNA: TGTGCCAGCAGTTTAGGTGGGGCATCGGCGGCCTCCTCCCCCTATGGCTACACCTTC. The chain links TRBV28 to TRBJ1-2; the D gene is possibly TRBD1 (5 bases). The CDR3 extends over 19 amino acids. Trimming removed 2 bases at V and 4 bases at J, with 26 bases between. Germline CDR1 is MDHEN and CDR2 is SYDVKM.

The chain has TRBV5-1 and TRBJ1-2, with TRBD1 matching 8 bases. Germline CDR1 is SGHRS and CDR2 is YFSETQ. The CDR3 contains 14 residues. The J segment lost 8 bases and the V segment lost 4 bases, leaving 10 bases of the junction unmatched. The CDR3 DNA is TGCGCCAGCAGCATCGGGACAGGCCGCCGGGGCTACACCTTC. Translation gives CASSIGTGRRGYTF. Full variable domain (remainder filled in from reference TRBV5-1 and TRBJ1-2): KAGVTQTPRYLIKTRGQQVTLSCSPISGHRSVSWYQQTPGQGLQFLFEYFSETQRNKGNFPGRFSGRQFSNSRSEMNVSTLELGDSALYLCASSIGTGRRGYTFGSGTRLTVV.

The chain carries TRBV7-7 and TRBJ2-1; 9 nucleotides match TRBD1. With V trimmed by 0 bases and J by 8 bases, 14 bases remained unmatched. Looked up from germline, CDR1 is SSHAT and CDR2 is FNYEAQ (reference sequence). This CDR3 is 18 amino acids long. The CDR3 region has the DNA TGTGCCAGCAGCTTAGCCTTTGGGGGACAGGGAGGTGGTTATGAGCAGTTCTTC. Translation gives CASSLAFGGQGGGYEQFF.

This clone was seen a few times. The chain links TRBV9 to TRBJ2-1, with 7 bases that match TRBD2. This CDR3 region has 17 residues. V lost 0 bases to trimming and J lost 0 bases; unmatched junction nucleotides: 6. Germline values: CDR1 SGDLS, CDR2 YYNGEE. CDR3 DNA sequence: TGTGCCAGCAGCGTAGATTGGGGGGGTAGCTCCTACAATGAGCAGTTCTTC. Protein sequence: CASSVDWGGSSYNEQFF.

This chain joins TRBV6-1 and TRBJ2-2; tentatively, D is TRBD1 (6 bases). The CDR3 spans 15 residues. Per germline, CDR1 MNHNS and CDR2 SASEGT. Trimming shortened V by 0 bases and J by 7 bases, and 12 bases separated the two germline ends. The CDR3 region has the DNA TGTGCCAGCAGTGAAGCGCAGGGGTGGGTCGGGGAGCTGTTTTTT. Protein sequence: CASSEAQGWVGELFF.

V usage is TRBV9 and J usage is TRBJ1-1; 8 positions agree with TRBD1. The V segment lost 2 bases and the J segment 4 bases; nucleotides outside the gene matches: 4. Germline CDR1 and CDR2: SGDLS and YYNGEE. The CDR3 contains 14 residues. The CDR3 DNA reads as TGTGCCAGCAGCGTCGCAGGGGGCGTCACTGAAGCTTTCTTT. This sequence encodes CASSVAGGVTEAFF. The whole variable domain, remainder taken from reference TRBV9 and TRBJ1-1, is DSGVTQTPKHLITATGQRVTLRCSPRSGDLSVYWYQQSLDQGLQFLIQYYNGEERAKGNILERFSAQQFPDLHSELNLSSLELGDSALYFCASSVAGGVTEAFFGQGTRLTVV.

This chain joins TRBV2 and TRBJ1-5, with TRBD1 identical over 7 bases. V dropped 8 bases and J dropped 4; count of bases not matched to a gene: 17. The germline V gene encodes CDR1 SNHLY and CDR2 FYNNEI. The CDR3 is 17 residues long. The CDR3 here is CASRPEEGAWGNQPQHF. The CDR3 bases are TGTGCCAGCCGTCCGGAGGAGGGGGCGTGGGGAAATCAGCCCCAGCATTTT.